This is a list of T cell receptor beta chains from one sample in a study of blood T cells in healthy people across ages. TCRdb ran MiXCR on the 5' RACE reads and lists one entry per CDR3 protein. The sample carries fewer than 1,000,000 distinct CDR3 sequences, 35% to 60% recorded once. Sequencing was carried out using blood. These receptors were taken from an elderly man in good health. Each CDR3 is given with its conserved first and last residue. The D gene is left open where the match is weak. Clone sizes are given selectively: once, few, many, or a class where the clone is expanded.

cdr3_nt | cdr3_aa | j_call | d_call | v_call | clone_size
TGTGCCAGCAGCTGGGCCGGCGAAGACAGGGACGATGGCTACACCTTC | CASSWAGEDRDDGYTF | TRBJ1-2 | TRBD1 | TRBV13 | -
TGTGCCAGCAGTTTAAGGGACCACTCTGGGGCCAACGTCCTGACTTTC | CASSLRDHSGANVLTF | TRBJ2-6 | - | TRBV27 | -
TGTGCCAGCAGTGGCGGGACAGGGGAGACCCTGTACTTC | CASSGGTGETLYF | TRBJ2-4 | TRBD1 | TRBV2 | -
TGTGCCAGCAGTGTCCAGCGAGCCAAAAACATTCAGTACTTC | CASSVQRAKNIQYF | TRBJ2-4 | - | TRBV28 | -
TGTGCCAGCAGCGTAGCTACAGGGGGACGCGCGACCTACAATGAGCAGTTCTTC | CASSVATGGRATYNEQFF | TRBJ2-1 | TRBD1 | TRBV9 | -
TGTGCTAGCAGCTTTGGAGGGGACAGAGGCGCCGGGGAGCTGTTTTTT | CASSFGGDRGAGELFF | TRBJ2-2 | - | TRBV7-7 | -
TGTGCCTGGAGTCCTGGGGGACAACAGCCCCAGCATTTT | CAWSPGGQQPQHF | TRBJ1-5 | - | TRBV30 | few
TGTGCCAGCAGTGTGCCGACAGGGTTCCCGAGCTCCTATAATTCACCCCTCCACTTT | CASSVPTGFPSSYNSPLHF | TRBJ1-6 | TRBD1 | TRBV25-1 | -
TGCAGTGCTAGAGGTGGGACCCCTATCCGTCCCTTCTCCTACGAGCAGTACTTC | CSARGGTPIRPFSYEQYF | TRBJ2-7 | - | TRBV20-1 | few
TGTGCCACCAGCAGAGGAACCGGGACAGGGTCCTACGAGCAGTACTTC | CATSRGTGTGSYEQYF | TRBJ2-7 | TRBD1 | TRBV15 | once
TGTGCCAGCAGCTTAAACGGGGGCACCTACGAGCAGTACTTC | CASSLNGGTYEQYF | TRBJ2-7 | - | TRBV7-2 | -
TGTGCCAGCAGGGAGGGGGTCGGGTCAGGAGGTGATGGCTACACCTTC | CASREGVGSGGDGYTF | TRBJ1-2 | - | TRBV28 | many
TGCGCCAGCAGCTTCGGCCTAGCGGGAACTAGCACAGATACGCAGTATTTT | CASSFGLAGTSTDTQYF | TRBJ2-3 | TRBD2 | TRBV5-1 | -
TGTGCCAGCAGCGAAGCCGGGGCCAGGAGTTACTATGGCTACACCTTC | CASSEAGARSYYGYTF | TRBJ1-2 | - | TRBV7-8 | -
TGTGCCAGCAGCTTGGTCGGCAGGTCCTACGGGCAGTACTTC | CASSLVGRSYGQYF | TRBJ2-4 | - | TRBV5-5 | -
TGTGCCAGCAGCAAAGCGGGGGCCGCCTACGAGCAGTACTTC | CASSKAGAAYEQYF | TRBJ2-7 | TRBD2 | TRBV7-2 | -
TGCAGCGTTGAGGAGGTTGGACAGCTAATGAACACTGAAGCTTTCTTT | CSVEEVGQLMNTEAFF | TRBJ1-1 | - | TRBV29-1 | -
TGTGCCAGCAGCCGCGAGACAGGGGGCCTTGGTACGCAGTATTTT | CASSRETGGLGTQYF | TRBJ2-3 | TRBD1 | TRBV7-2 | once
TGTGCCAGCAGCTTGCGGGGGCCTGGCTACACCTTC | CASSLRGPGYTF | TRBJ1-2 | - | TRBV5-8 | -
TGTGCCAGCAGTTTTAGCGTCCTCGATGAAGTAGCCAAAAACATTCAGTACTTC | CASSFSVLDEVAKNIQYF | TRBJ2-4 | - | TRBV6-2/TRBV6-3 | -
TGTGCCAGCAGCCGGGACAGTAGTCGTATGGGCAATCAGCCCCAGCATTTT | CASSRDSSRMGNQPQHF | TRBJ1-5 | TRBD1 | TRBV6-2/TRBV6-3 | -
TGTGCCACCAGCAGAGAAGGCGGAGGACTACGGGAGCAGTACTTC | CATSREGGGLREQYF | TRBJ2-7 | - | TRBV15 | -
TGCGCCAGCAGCTGGTCCGAGAATAACTATGGCTACACCTTC | CASSWSENNYGYTF | TRBJ1-2 | - | TRBV5-1 | -
TGTGCCAGCAGTGAGCTTACCTACAATGAGCAGTACTTC | CASSELTYNEQYF | TRBJ2-7 | - | TRBV6-2/TRBV6-3 | -
TGCAGTGCTAGAGGCGGGAGGACCCTCCGAAGCTCCTACAATGAGCAGTTCTTC | CSARGGRTLRSSYNEQFF | TRBJ2-1 | TRBD2 | TRBV20-1 | -
TGTGCCAGCAGCTTAGTGGCAGGGGATGGTGAGACCCAGTACTTC | CASSLVAGDGETQYF | TRBJ2-5 | - | TRBV7-2 | once
TGTGCCAGCAGCCCAGACATGTTACTAGCGCGCCAAGAGACCCAGTACTTC | CASSPDMLLARQETQYF | TRBJ2-5 | TRBD2 | TRBV7-2 | -
TGCAGTGCTGGAATATCCTACGAGCAGTACTTC | CSAGISYEQYF | TRBJ2-7 | - | TRBV20-1 | -
TGCAGCGCCCGGGACAGGATGAATTCACCCCTCCACTTT | CSARDRMNSPLHF | TRBJ1-6 | TRBD1 | TRBV29-1 | once
TGCAGCGTTGAACCCGGATCCTACAATGAGCAGTTCTTC | CSVEPGSYNEQFF | TRBJ2-1 | - | TRBV29-1 | -
TGCAGTGCTAGTTCGGAAACCCTCTCCTACGAGCAGTACTTC | CSASSETLSYEQYF | TRBJ2-7 | - | TRBV20-1 | -
TGCAGTGCTAGAGGGGGTGGGAGTGGCTACGAGCAGTACTTC | CSARGGGSGYEQYF | TRBJ2-7 | - | TRBV20-1 | -
TGCAGTGCTAGTTCACAAGCGGGTAACAATGAGCAGTTCTTC | CSASSQAGNNEQFF | TRBJ2-1 | - | TRBV20-1 | -
TGCAGTGCTAGAGTTCGGCCTTACAATGAGCAGTTCTTC | CSARVRPYNEQFF | TRBJ2-1 | - | TRBV20-1 | -
TGTGCCAGCAGAGAATCCAGGGATTGGTTTGATACGCAGTATTTT | CASRESRDWFDTQYF | TRBJ2-3 | - | TRBV6-2/TRBV6-3 | -
TGTGCCACCAGTGAGGCGGGGAGGCCGGGAGTCAATGAGCAGTACTTC | CATSEAGRPGVNEQYF | TRBJ2-7 | - | TRBV24-1 | once
TGCGCCAGCAGCCAAGATAGAACAGGGAAAGAGACCCAGTACTTC | CASSQDRTGKETQYF | TRBJ2-5 | - | TRBV4-3 | few
TGCGCCAGCAGCCCCACCTGGGGGATGAACACTGAAGCTTTCTTT | CASSPTWGMNTEAFF | TRBJ1-1 | - | TRBV4-1 | -
TGCAGTGCTAGGCCCCGGGACTGGTCCTACGAGCAGTACTTC | CSARPRDWSYEQYF | TRBJ2-7 | - | TRBV20-1 | -
TGCGCCAGCAGCTTGGAGGGACAGTACTCTGGAAACACCATATATTTT | CASSLEGQYSGNTIYF | TRBJ1-3 | TRBD1 | TRBV5-1 | -
TGTGCCACCAGTGATCCGGGACATGAGGGCTATGGCTACACCTTC | CATSDPGHEGYGYTF | TRBJ1-2 | - | TRBV24-1 | -
TGCGCCAGCAGCTTCAAGGACTCCGGGAGCGAGCAGTACTTC | CASSFKDSGSEQYF | TRBJ2-7 | - | TRBV5-1 | few
TGCAGCGTGAGGACTGGCCAAGGGACCCAGTACTTC | CSVRTGQGTQYF | TRBJ2-5 | - | TRBV29-1 | -
TGTGCCAGCAGCTTGAGTCCGGGACAAGAGACCCAGTACTTC | CASSLSPGQETQYF | TRBJ2-5 | - | TRBV7-3 | -
TGCAGCGTTGAAGGGGATTCCTCAGCGGATACGCAGTATTTT | CSVEGDSSADTQYF | TRBJ2-3 | - | TRBV29-1 | many
TGCAGCGTTTCCCTACAGGGTAGCTATGGCTACACCTTC | CSVSLQGSYGYTF | TRBJ1-2 | - | TRBV29-1 | many
TGTGCCAGCAGCCAAGAGGGAGACTCTTGGTACCAAGAGACCCAGTACTTC | CASSQEGDSWYQETQYF | TRBJ2-5 | - | TRBV3-1 | once
TGTGCCAGCAGTTTGTCCGGGATCAATGAGCAGTACTTC | CASSLSGINEQYF | TRBJ2-7 | - | TRBV12-3/TRBV12-4 | -
TGTGCCAGCAGCCAAAAGACCGGGGGCAACAATGAGCAGTTCTTC | CASSQKTGGNNEQFF | TRBJ2-1 | - | TRBV4-2 | -
TGCGCCAGCAGCCAAGAGGGCGGGAGGTCGACAGATACGCAGTATTTT | CASSQEGGRSTDTQYF | TRBJ2-3 | TRBD2 | TRBV4-3 | few
TGTGCCACCAGTATCGGGACAAACGGTGAAGCTTTCTTT | CATSIGTNGEAFF | TRBJ1-1 | - | TRBV15 | -